These 32 T cell receptor beta chains share one sample of origin, sequenced in a study of blood T cell repertoires in COVID-19. Measured with immunoSEQ multiplex PCR; TCRdb has only the in-frame clones, and not every one. The sample contains about 230,000 clones, about 80% of which appear only once. The material sequenced was peripheral blood. These TCRs come from a woman between 50 and 59 years old with acute or convalescent COVID-19.

The chain links TRBV20-1 to TRBJ2-3; TRBD2 matches at 10 bases. CDR1 and CDR2 (germline): DFQATT, SNEGSKA (reference sequence). The junction had 5 bases not matched to a gene; V was cut back by 3 bases and J by 5 bases. This CDR3 is built from 14 residues. The CDR3 region is CSASVSGRKDTQYF. Here the CDR3 DNA reads TGCAGTGCTAGTGTTAGCGGGAGGAAAGATACGCAGTATTTT.

V and J are TRBV19 and TRBJ2-2, with TRBD2 matching over 10 bases. Germline loops: CDR1 LNHDA, CDR2 SQIVND (reference sequence). There are 18 residues in the CDR3. Losses at the gene ends were 3 bases for V and 0 bases for J; bases not matched to a gene: 7. DNA of the CDR3: TGTGCCAGTAGTATTCGGCTAGCGGGGGCCTCGAACACCGGGGAGCTGTTTTTT. It translates to CASSIRLAGASNTGELFF.

The chain couples TRBV9 to TRBJ2-5, with 7 bases aligning to TRBD1. Germline loops: CDR1 SGDLS, CDR2 YYNGEE. V gave up 3 bases and J gave up 4 bases; unmatched junction bases: 3. The CDR3 totals 13 residues. CDR3 protein: CASSANRGETQYF. In DNA form, the CDR3 reads TGTGCCAGCAGCGCCAACAGGGGAGAGACCCAGTACTTC.

CDR3 sequence (DNA): TGTGCCAGCAGCCCTCGACAGGGTGGGGAAGGCTACACCTTC. Its protein is CASSPRQGGEGYTF. The chain carries TRBV21-1 and TRBJ1-2; the table gives TRBD1 as D, unverified against the DNA. TRBV21-1 corresponds to a pseudogene. The CDR3 runs 14 residues.

The chain uses TRBV11-2 and TRBJ2-5; TRBD2 matches at 15 bases. CDR3 length: 17 amino acids. CDR1 SGHAT and CDR2 FQNNGV come from the germline V gene. V gave up 3 bases and J gave up 0 bases; unmatched junction bases: 2. The CDR3: CASSLGTSGGYQETQYF. CDR3 DNA: TGTGCCAGCAGCTTGGGGACTAGCGGGGGGTACCAAGAGACCCAGTACTTC.

The V gene is TRBV24-1, the J gene TRBJ1-2; maybe TRBD1 (6 bases). The V end lost 3 bases, the J end lost 4 bases, and 8 bases lay between the germline ends. Germline V gene sequence: CDR1 KGHDR, CDR2 SFDVKD. The CDR3 has 13 amino acids. CDR3 bases: TGTGCCACCAGTGATGGGGACATCTATGGCTACACCTTC. Its translation: CATSDGDIYGYTF.

This chain uses TRBV10-2 with TRBJ1-1; D is unclear. The CDR3 loop spans 13 amino acids. V gave up 5 bases and J gave up 6 bases, with 13 bases separating them. Germline-derived CDR1 and CDR2 are WSHSY and SAAADI. CDR3 sequence: CASSRDSRAEAFF. The CDR3, as DNA: TGCGCCAGCAGTCGGGATTCCCGGGCTGAAGCTTTCTTT.

The chain carries TRBV27 and TRBJ2-1; weak D call: TRBD2 (7 bases). The CDR3 contains 15 residues. Germline V lookup: CDR1 MNHEY, CDR2 SMNVEV (reference sequence). V was shortened by 6 bases and J by 6 bases, with 18 bases between the two germline ends. The CDR3 coding sequence is TGTGCCAGCAGCCTTAAACTAGGGGGGGCCAATGAGCAGTTCTTC. Translating it yields CASSLKLGGANEQFF.

V gene TRBV28 combines with J gene TRBJ2-5; D is perhaps TRBD1 (6 bases). CDR1 and CDR2 (germline): MDHEN, SYDVKM. V lost 2 bases and J 3 bases, leaving 16 bases between the germline ends. The CDR3 runs 16 residues. The CDR3 sequence: CASSLGQGKREETQYF. The CDR3 DNA reads as TGTGCCAGCAGTTTAGGGCAGGGGAAAAGAGAAGAGACCCAGTACTTC.

This rearrangement joins TRBV7-9 to TRBJ1-4; D unclear. Trimming stripped 2 bases from V and 2 bases from J, with 15 bases between. CDR1 SEHNR and CDR2 FQNEAQ come from the germline V gene (reference sequence). CDR3 length equals 17 residues. CDR3 in DNA: TGTGCCAGCAGCTTATGGCTCGTGCTTACCACTAATGAAAAACTGTTTTTT. Protein: CASSLWLVLTTNEKLFF.

The chain has TRBV25-1 and TRBJ1-4; tentatively, D is TRBD1 (6 bases). The CDR3 has 17 amino acids. Trimming pared 2 bases from V and 0 bases from J, leaving 13 bases between. Germline CDR1 MGHDK, CDR2 SYGVNS. The CDR3: CASSEHAEGATNEKLFF. The CDR3 DNA follows: TGTGCCAGCAGTGAACACGCAGAGGGGGCAACTAATGAAAAACTGTTTTTT.

This chain connects TRBV11-3 to TRBJ2-3, with a possible D match to TRBD1 (5 bases). The V gene lost 0 bases and the J gene lost 3 bases, with 13 bases spanning the gap. From germline, CDR1 is SGHNT and CDR2 YENEEA. The CDR3 has 16 residues. This CDR3 is CASSLDNRPMTDTQYF. The DNA for the CDR3 is TGTGCCAGCAGCTTAGACAACAGGCCAATGACAGATACGCAGTATTTT.

The chain is built from TRBV27 and TRBJ2-2; 7 bases agree with TRBD1. The CDR3 has 16 residues. The germline V gene has CDR1 MNHEY and CDR2 SMNVEV (reference sequence). V was clipped by 2 bases and J by 5 bases; unmatched bases: 8. In DNA, the CDR3 is TGTGCCAGCAGTTTAGCACAGGGGTTAAGAACCGGGGAGCTGTTTTTT. Its translation: CASSLAQGLRTGELFF.

The chain employs TRBV28 and TRBJ1-4, with D possibly being TRBD1 (6 bases). CDR1 and CDR2 (germline): MDHEN, SYDVKM. This CDR3 comprises 14 residues. Trimming pared 4 bases from V and 5 bases from J, leaving 11 bases between. CDR3 loop: CASSSNRVNEKLFF. CDR3 nucleotides: TGTGCCAGCAGTTCAAACAGGGTGAATGAAAAACTGTTTTTT.

Ten or more counts support this clone. The genes are TRBV19 and TRBJ1-6; a weak D match, TRBD1 (5 bases). This CDR3 has 13 amino acids. V gave up 7 bases and J gave up 10 bases, with 14 bases separating them. Germline assignment: CDR1 LNHDA and CDR2 SQIVND (reference sequence). The CDR3 is CASNQGRQSPLHF. The CDR3 region has the DNA TGTGCCAGTAATCAGGGTCGCCAATCACCCCTCCACTTT. Full variable domain (outside the CDR3, taken from reference TRBV19 and TRBJ1-6): DGGITQSPKYLFRKEGQNVTLSCEQNLNHDAMYWYRQDPGQGLRLIYYSQIVNDFQKGDIAEGYSVSREKKESFPLTVTSAQKNPTAFYLCASNQGRQSPLHFGNGTRLTVT.

This rearrangement joins TRBV12-3 or TRBV12-4 to TRBJ2-2; 7 bases align to TRBD1. Unmatched junction bases numbered 3, after V lost 8 bases and J lost 9 bases. This CDR3 is 11 amino acids long. The CDR3 reads CASGDSRELFF. The CDR3 DNA is TGTGCCAGCGGGGACAGCAGGGAGCTGTTTTTT.

The chain links TRBV21-1 to TRBJ1-1; the table calls TRBD1, which could not be checked here. TRBV21-1 represents a pseudogene. CDR3 length: 17 residues. The CDR3: CASSKGALRGRNTEAFF. The DNA for the CDR3 is TGTGCCAGCAGCAAAGGGGCTCTGAGGGGGCGGAACACTGAAGCTTTCTTT.

The rearrangement joins TRBV5-1 to TRBJ2-5; D is undetermined. The CDR3 length is 14 residues. Germline V gene sequence: CDR1 SGHRS, CDR2 YFSETQ. Trimming shortened V by 0 bases and J by 1 base, and 7 bases separated the two germline ends. The CDR3 protein is CASSLAGAQETQYF. DNA for the CDR3: TGCGCCAGCAGCTTGGCCGGAGCCCAAGAGACCCAGTACTTC.

The rearrangement joins TRBV6-5 to TRBJ2-7, with 11 bases identical to TRBD2. The CDR3 totals 14 residues. J lost 1 base, V lost 6 bases, and 2 bases had no gene match. Germline CDR1 is MNHEY and CDR2 is SVGAGI. The CDR3 region is CASRGTSGSYEQYF. CDR3 in DNA: TGTGCCAGCAGGGGGACTAGCGGATCCTACGAGCAGTACTTC.

This clone is a singleton in its sample. The rearrangement joins TRBV3-1 (or the pseudogene TRBV3-2) to TRBJ2-6; TRBD2 matches at 10 bases. J lost 2 bases, V lost 4 bases, and 5 bases had no gene match. Looked up from germline, CDR1 is LGHDT and CDR2 is YNNKEL (reference sequence). CDR3 length equals 17 residues. Here the CDR3 reads CASSPGLASPGANVLTF. For the CDR3, the DNA is TGTGCCAGCAGCCCGGGACTAGCGTCCCCTGGGGCCAACGTCCTGACTTTC.

This rearrangement joins TRBV29-1 to TRBJ1-2; D unclear. CDR1 is SQVTM, CDR2 ANQGSEA, per germline. The V end was cut by 7 bases, the J end by 0 bases, with 12 bases between. This CDR3 region has 13 residues. The CDR3 nucleotides are TGCAGCGGGGAAATGGGAGCTAACTATGGCTACACCTTC. It codes for CSGEMGANYGYTF.

The rearrangement links TRBV29-1 to TRBJ1-6; D is possibly TRBD1 (6 bases). The CDR3 covers 13 residues. With 7 bases removed from V and 6 bases from J, the gap between germline ends came to 13 bases. CDR1 and CDR2 from the germline V gene are SQVTM and ANQGSEA. CDR3 loop: CSARPDSNSPLHF. The CDR3 DNA is TGCAGCGCACGTCCGGACAGTAATTCACCCCTCCACTTT.

The V call is TRBV3-1 (or the pseudogene TRBV3-2), the J call TRBJ1-1; 7 bases align to TRBD1. Trimming removed 4 bases from V and 6 bases from J; junction bases left unmatched: 8. This CDR3 spans 14 amino acids. The germline V gene has CDR1 LGHDT and CDR2 YNNKEL (reference sequence). The CDR3: CASSPRGQDSEAFF. Written as DNA, the CDR3 is TGTGCCAGCAGCCCTAGAGGACAGGACTCTGAAGCTTTCTTT.

This rearrangement joins TRBV27 to TRBJ2-3; D is uncertain. V was trimmed by 3 bases and J by 5 bases, leaving 3 bases between them. CDR3 length equals 11 residues. The germline V gene has CDR1 MNHEY and CDR2 SMNVEV (reference sequence). Here the CDR3 DNA reads TGTGCCAGCAGTTTCGGAGATACGCAGTATTTT. It encodes CASSFGDTQYF.

The chain combines TRBV6-5 with TRBJ1-1; 9 nucleotides align to TRBD1. Germline values: CDR1 MNHEY, CDR2 SVGAGI. The CDR3 length is 13 residues. V shed 6 bases, J shed 3 bases, and the junction held 2 bases outside the gene matches. The CDR3 loop reads CASRGTGHTEAFF. CDR3 bases: TGTGCCAGCAGGGGGACAGGGCACACTGAAGCTTTCTTT.

The V call is TRBV7-9, the J call TRBJ2-5; 9 bases are a match to TRBD1. Losses at the gene ends were 5 bases for V and 5 bases for J; bases not matched to a gene: 12. This CDR3 is 16 amino acids long. Germline-derived CDR1 and CDR2 are SEHNR and FQNEAQ (reference sequence). The CDR3 DNA sequence: TGTGCCAGCAGCCCTAGAAGGACAGGGGCGGGGGAGACCCAGTACTTC. Its translation: CASSPRRTGAGETQYF.

V and J are TRBV6-2 or TRBV6-3 and TRBJ2-7; D might be TRBD2 (5 bases). Trimming removed 3 bases from V and 6 bases from J, with 12 bases in between. CDR1 and CDR2 from the germline V gene are MNHEY and SVGEGT. This CDR3 is 13 amino acids long. The CDR3 sequence is CASSYYEGGEQYF. DNA for the CDR3: TGTGCCAGCAGTTATTATGAAGGAGGCGAGCAGTACTTC.

The CDR3 DNA sequence: TGTGCCAGCAGTACCGGGACAGGGTCTTCTGGGGCCAACGTCCTGACTTTC. Its protein is CASSTGTGSSGANVLTF. The rearrangement uses TRBV7-9 and TRBJ2-6; 9 bases are shared with TRBD1. CDR3 length equals 17 residues. Germline V gene sequence: CDR1 SEHNR, CDR2 FQNEAQ (reference sequence). Trimming removed 6 bases from V and 1 base from J; junction bases left unmatched: 7. Together with reference TRBV7-9 and TRBJ2-6, the CDR3 gives the full variable domain: DTGVSQNPRHKITKRGQNVTFRCDPISEHNRLYWYRQTLGQGPEFLTYFQNEAQLEKSRLLSDRFSAERPKGSFSTLEIQRTEQGDSAMYLCASSTGTGSSGANVLTFGAGSRLTVL.

The chain recombines TRBV30 with TRBJ1-2; unclear D gene. The CDR3 runs 11 residues. Between the trimmed V and J ends, which lost 0 bases and 8 bases, there was a span of 7 bases. CDR1 and CDR2 (germline): GTSNPN, SVGIG (reference sequence). CDR3 amino acids: CAWSVHHGYTF. CDR3 DNA sequence: TGTGCCTGGAGTGTACATCACGGCTACACCTTC.

This chain uses TRBV10-3 with TRBJ1-1, with TRBD1 as a possible D gene (6 bases). Germline values: CDR1 ENHRY, CDR2 SYGVKD. The CDR3 has 13 amino acids. The ends were cut back, 6 bases at V and 3 bases at J, with 11 bases in the middle. In DNA, the CDR3 is TGTGCCATCAGACCAACAGGGTACACTGAAGCTTTCTTT. Its translation: CAIRPTGYTEAFF.

This chain uses TRBV19 with TRBJ2-5, with 8 bases matching TRBD2. The junction had 15 bases not matched to a gene; V was cut back by 3 bases and J by 0 bases. CDR1 LNHDA and CDR2 SQIVND come from the germline V gene (reference sequence). This CDR3 is 19 amino acids long. The DNA for the CDR3 is TGTGCCAGTAGTATCGAACGGGGGGGGTCCTCATCGCACCAAGAGACCCAGTACTTC. Translated: CASSIERGGSSSHQETQYF.

This clone is a singleton in its sample. V is TRBV29-1 and J is TRBJ1-1; unclear D gene. The CDR3 runs to 13 residues. V was trimmed by 1 base and J by 1 base, leaving 7 bases between them. Germline-derived CDR1 and CDR2 are SQVTM and ANQGSEA. CDR3 amino acids: CSVEAAANTEAFF. The CDR3 DNA reads as TGCAGCGTTGAAGCGGCGGCGAACACTGAAGCTTTCTTT.